What follows are 30 T cell receptor beta chains derived from one specimen sequenced in a study of monozygotic twins with inflammatory bowel disease. Reanalyzing the 5' RACE reads, TCRdb keeps one entry per CDR3 protein, without DNA. The sample table includes 150,000 to 200,000 distinct CDR3 sequences. Sequenced sample: blood. These receptors were collected from a human donor with ulcerative colitis or Crohn's disease, or a healthy co-twin of an affected twin (not recorded which).

This rearrangement joins TRBV4-1 to TRBJ1-1; TCRdb calls TRBD1, which cannot be checked without DNA. CDR1 is MGHRA, CDR2 YSYEKL, per germline. This CDR3 is 14 amino acids long. The CDR3 loop is CASSQEGQNTEAFF.

The V call is TRBV7-9, the J call TRBJ1-1; the TRBD1 assignment by TCRdb is unverifiable without DNA. Germline CDR1 is SEHNR and CDR2 is FQNEAQ (reference sequence). The length of the CDR3 is 13 residues. The CDR3 protein is CASSLNGPGEAFF. Combining the CDR3 with reference TRBV7-9 and TRBJ1-1 gives the whole variable domain DTGVSQNPRHKITKRGQNVTFRCDPISEHNRLYWYRQTLGQGPEFLTYFQNEAQLEKSRLLSDRFSAERPKGSFSTLEIQRTEQGDSAMYLCASSLNGPGEAFFGQGTRLTVV.

This chain uses TRBV20-1 with TRBJ2-1; TCRdb's D gene call, TRBD1, goes unchecked for lack of DNA. The CDR3 has 12 amino acids. Germline CDR1 reads DFQATT; CDR2 reads SNEGSKA (reference sequence). CDR3 loop: CSPEQGLDEQFF.

V gene TRBV5-1 combines with J gene TRBJ2-1; the D call of TRBD1 rests on TCRdb alone, since no DNA is present to check it. Germline CDR1 SGHRS, CDR2 YFSETQ. CDR3 length equals 15 residues. The CDR3 loop is CASSLRQGAGNEQFF. Full variable domain (rest looked up from reference TRBV5-1 and TRBJ2-1): KAGVTQTPRYLIKTRGQQVTLSCSPISGHRSVSWYQQTPGQGLQFLFEYFSETQRNKGNFPGRFSGRQFSNSRSEMNVSTLELGDSALYLCASSLRQGAGNEQFFGPGTRLTVL.

The chain combines TRBV6-5 with TRBJ2-3; TCRdb indicates TRBD1, and absent DNA this call remains unverified. This CDR3 has 14 residues. In germline, CDR1 is MNHEY, CDR2 SVGAGI. The CDR3: CASSYRGQADTQYF.

This sequence joins TRBV19 and TRBJ2-3; absent DNA, TCRdb's TRBD1 call cannot be checked. The CDR3 spans 14 residues. Germline CDR1 LNHDA, CDR2 SQIVND (reference sequence). This CDR3 reads CASTGQSLTDTQYF.

This sequence joins TRBV7-2 and TRBJ2-1; TCRdb's assignment of TRBD1 cannot be checked, as there is no DNA. There are 15 residues in the CDR3. Per germline, CDR1 SGHTA and CDR2 FQGNSA. CDR3 region: CASSLAQGRYNEQFF. The complete variable domain, with remaining parts taken from reference TRBV7-2 and TRBJ2-1, reads GAGVSQSPSNKVTEKGKDVELRCDPISGHTALYWYRQSLGQGLEFLIYFQGNSAPDKSGLPSDRFSAERTGGSVSTLTIQRTQQEDSAVYLCASSLAQGRYNEQFFGPGTRLTVL.

The chain combines TRBV11-2 with TRBJ2-7; the TCRdb D gene call, TRBD1, has no DNA to confirm it. CDR1 and CDR2 from the germline V gene are SGHAT and FQNNGV. The length of the CDR3 is 13 residues. The CDR3 reads CASSPDRAYEQYF.

The V and J genes are TRBV12-3 or TRBV12-4 and TRBJ2-3; absent DNA, TCRdb's TRBD1 call cannot be checked. The CDR3 length is 16 residues. This CDR3 is CASRRDPTGGLDTQYF.

The chain has TRBV20-1 and TRBJ1-5; the TCRdb call, TRBD1, lacks DNA for checking. The CDR3 is made up of 14 amino acids. CDR1 and CDR2 from the germline V gene are DFQATT and SNEGSKA (reference sequence). CDR3 residues: CSASTGPYNQPQHF.

This chain links TRBV29-1 with TRBJ2-3; checking the TCRdb D call of TRBD1 is not possible without DNA. The CDR3 length is 14 residues. Germline V gene data show CDR1 as SQVTM and CDR2 as ANQGSEA. CDR3 region: CSVDRGSGTDTQYF.

The chain employs TRBV20-1 and TRBJ2-5. The germline gives CDR1 DFQATT, CDR2 SNEGSKA (reference sequence). The CDR3 extends over 13 amino acids. The CDR3 sequence is CSAREVDQETQYF.

The chain links TRBV20-1 to TRBJ1-1; with no DNA, the TCRdb D assignment of TRBD1 cannot be verified. This CDR3 contains 13 residues. Germline V CDR1 and CDR2: DFQATT, SNEGSKA (reference sequence). CDR3 sequence reads: CSARGPKDTEAFF.

The chain uses TRBV7-3 and TRBJ2-1; with no DNA, the TCRdb D assignment of TRBD2 cannot be verified. Per the germline V gene, CDR1 is SGHTA and CDR2 is FQGTGA. This CDR3 has 14 amino acids. Here the CDR3 reads CASSDYRMDNEQFF.

J is TRBJ2-5 and V is TRBV4-1; TCRdb picks TRBD1, but there is no DNA to check that call. The CDR3 contains 15 residues. Germline lookup yields CDR1 MGHRA and CDR2 YSYEKL. The CDR3 sequence: CASSQASTGAETQYF.

The chain links TRBV5-1 to TRBJ2-2. The CDR3 is 15 amino acids. Germline values: CDR1 SGHRS, CDR2 YFSETQ. The CDR3 sequence: CASSLGVTNTGELFF.

This chain connects TRBV6-1 to TRBJ2-5; the D gene TCRdb calls, TRBD1, cannot be checked with no DNA. The germline V gene encodes CDR1 MNHNS and CDR2 SASEGT. CDR3 length: 15 residues. The CDR3 loop is CASSEGTARQETQYF.

This rearrangement joins TRBV11-2 to TRBJ2-7; as DNA is missing, the TRBD1 call by TCRdb cannot be tested. The CDR3 totals 13 residues. CDR1 and CDR2 (germline): SGHAT, FQNNGV. CDR3 residues: CASSPRRDSEQYF.

The gene calls are TRBV20-1 and TRBJ2-5; TCRdb's D call, TRBD2, is unchecked because there is no DNA. Germline lookup yields CDR1 DFQATT and CDR2 SNEGSKA (reference sequence). The CDR3 consists of 16 residues. CDR3 sequence: CSARGSSGGFQETQYF.

The chain has TRBV5-1 and TRBJ2-3; TCRdb's assignment of TRBD2 cannot be checked, as there is no DNA. This CDR3 is built from 15 residues. Germline V gene data show CDR1 as SGHRS and CDR2 as YFSETQ. CDR3 protein: CASSWRDPVMDTQYF.

V usage is TRBV6-5 and J usage is TRBJ1-2; TCRdb selects TRBD1, and the lack of DNA leaves this call unchecked. From germline, CDR1 is MNHEY and CDR2 SVGAGI. The CDR3 length is 14 residues. CDR3 protein: CASSYFPGAGGYTF.

The genes are TRBV4-2 and TRBJ2-1; TCRdb picks TRBD2, but there is no DNA to check that call. Looked up from germline, CDR1 is LGHNA and CDR2 is YNFKEQ. This CDR3 region has 14 residues. The CDR3 spells CASSPGTSGSGQFF.

The chain couples TRBV12-3 or TRBV12-4 to TRBJ2-5. CDR3 length equals 12 residues. The CDR3 reads CASSITGETQYF.

V and J are TRBV4-2 and TRBJ2-5. The germline gives CDR1 LGHNA, CDR2 YNFKEQ. This CDR3 has 12 amino acids. The CDR3 loop reads CASSQDGQTQYF.

The chain has TRBV7-2 and TRBJ2-3; TCRdb outputs TRBD2, but without DNA this stays unchecked. Germline values: CDR1 SGHTA, CDR2 FQGNSA. The CDR3 loop spans 14 amino acids. CDR3 in amino acids: CASSRTSPTDTQYF.

The rearrangement links TRBV27 to TRBJ1-5; TCRdb calls TRBD1, which cannot be checked without DNA. This CDR3 contains 12 residues. The germline gives CDR1 MNHEY, CDR2 SMNVEV (reference sequence). The chain's CDR3 is CASREYRGYQHF.

The V gene is TRBV28, the J gene TRBJ1-1. CDR1 is MDHEN and CDR2 is SYDVKM in the germline V gene. The CDR3 consists of 15 residues. CDR3 region: CASSLIQLLNTEAFF.

J is TRBJ2-3 and V is TRBV11-2; TCRdb's D call, TRBD2, is unchecked because there is no DNA. Germline values: CDR1 SGHAT, CDR2 FQNNGV. The CDR3 covers 17 residues. The CDR3 region is CASSSSLLAEMGLTQYF.

V and J are TRBV5-6 and TRBJ2-6; TCRdb returns TRBD2, unconfirmable since there is no DNA. The CDR3 contains 15 residues. Germline V gives CDR1 SGHDT, CDR2 YYEEEE. The CDR3 loop reads CASSWTAAGANVLTF.

J is TRBJ1-1 and V is TRBV2. The germline V gene encodes CDR1 SNHLY and CDR2 FYNNEI. The CDR3 has 13 amino acids. The CDR3 sequence is CASRTGLNTEAFF.